The 13 T cell receptor beta chains presented below share a single source sample, sequenced in a study of T cells after yellow fever vaccination. TCRdb re-analysed the 5' RACE reads in MiXCR, keeping a single row per CDR3 protein. The repertoire includes approximately 150,000 distinct CDR3 sequences, 7.7% of them detected once, and less than 0.85% sits in the top ten. Sequenced material: CD4+ T cells sorted from PBMCs, taken 5 days after the yellow fever booster vaccination. These receptor sequences come from a man in his thirties or forties who received the YFV17D yellow fever vaccine.

This clonotype has a count of ten or more. The V call is TRBV10-3, the J call TRBJ1-3; D is uncertain. Trimming pared 3 bases from V and 0 bases from J, leaving 6 bases between. Germline CDR1 and CDR2: ENHRY and SYGVKD. This CDR3 is built from 14 residues. The CDR3 nucleotides are TGTGCCATCAGTGACCCCAGCTCTGGAAACACCATATATTTT. This gives the protein CAISDPSSGNTIYF.

This clonotype was counted many times. J is TRBJ2-5 and V is TRBV2, with D uncertain. This CDR3 is 18 amino acids long. From germline, CDR1 is SNHLY and CDR2 FYNNEI. V lost 1 base and J 0 bases, leaving 18 bases between the germline ends. The CDR3 DNA is TGTGCCAGCAGTGAAGAAGGCTTTGGCGGAAGGTACCAAGAGACCCAGTACTTC. It specifies CASSEEGFGGRYQETQYF.

This clonotype came up many times. The V call is TRBV4-3, the J call TRBJ2-3; TRBD1 or TRBD2 may be the D gene (5 bases each). V lost 4 bases to trimming and J lost 4 bases, with 12 bases between them. The CDR3 contains 14 residues. Germline lookup yields CDR1 LGHNA and CDR2 YSLEER. CDR3 protein: CASSPGAAADTQYF. CDR3 sequence (DNA): TGCGCCAGCAGCCCCGGGGCGGCAGCAGATACGCAGTATTTT.

There are many counts of this clonotype. The chain has TRBV7-9 and TRBJ2-1; 14 bases agree with TRBD2. CDR1 is SEHNR and CDR2 is FQNEAQ in the germline V gene (reference sequence). The CDR3 has 15 residues. The ends lost 5 bases at V and 7 bases at J; junction bases unmatched: 4. CDR3 coding DNA: TGTGCCAGCAGCCTCGGGACTAGCGGGAGTAATGAGCAGTTCTTC. Amino acids: CASSLGTSGSNEQFF.

At least ten counts were recorded for this clonotype. The V gene is TRBV16, the J gene TRBJ1-1; D uncertain. Looked up from germline, CDR1 is KGHSY and CDR2 is FQNENV. CDR3 length: 14 amino acids. Trimming left V 5 bases short and J 7 bases short, with 17 bases between. The CDR3 sequence is CASSVNAIGNEAFF. DNA for the CDR3: TGTGCCAGCAGCGTAAACGCGATCGGAAATGAAGCTTTCTTT.

This clonotype was seen repeatedly, ten times or more. This chain uses TRBV7-9 with TRBJ2-1; 7 bases are a match to TRBD1. CDR3 size: 15 residues. Germline V gene sequence: CDR1 SEHNR, CDR2 FQNEAQ (reference sequence). J lost 8 bases, V lost 1 base, and 8 bases had no gene match. CDR3 DNA: TGTGCCAGCAGCTTAGTCGAGGGGGCGCGGTATGAGCAGTTCTTC. It encodes CASSLVEGARYEQFF.

At least ten counts were recorded for this clonotype. V is TRBV21-1 and J is TRBJ1-5; the table names TRBD1, a call not compared with the DNA. TRBV21-1 is designated a pseudogene. The CDR3 covers 13 residues. The CDR3 bases are TGTGCCACCCTGACAGATAGCAATCAGCCCCAGCATTTT. It translates to CATLTDSNQPQHF.

This clonotype has at least ten counts. The chain employs TRBV12-3 or TRBV12-4 and TRBJ2-7, with 9 bases fitting TRBD2. V dropped 3 bases and J dropped 7; count of bases not matched to a gene: 10. This CDR3 has 15 residues. The DNA for the CDR3 is TGTGCCAGCAGTTTGTCGCTAGCGGGACCCTCGGAGCAGTACTTC. Its translation: CASSLSLAGPSEQYF.

The chain links TRBV19 to TRBJ2-1, with D unclear. The germline V gene has CDR1 LNHDA and CDR2 SQIVND (reference sequence). V was pared by 6 bases and J by 4 bases, with 4 bases between. The CDR3 has 11 residues. The CDR3 here is CASRVYNEQFF. The CDR3, as DNA: TGTGCCAGTAGGGTTTACAATGAGCAGTTCTTC.

This clonotype was seen repeatedly, ten times or more. V is TRBV6-2 or TRBV6-3 and J is TRBJ2-3; possible D gene TRBD2, 6 bases. The germline gives CDR1 MNHEY, CDR2 SVGEGT. The CDR3 length is 15 residues. V was trimmed by 7 bases and J by 4 bases, leaving 18 bases between them. Written as DNA, the CDR3 is TGTGCCAGCACCAAAGGAGGGTCAGGTCCAGATACGCAGTATTTT. Translation gives CASTKGGSGPDTQYF.

As for this clonotype: A much more abundant neighbour one base away suggests this may be a read error. The chain uses TRBV7-9 and TRBJ2-5; perhaps TRBD2 as D (5 bases). Per germline, CDR1 SEHNR and CDR2 FQNEAQ (reference sequence). The CDR3 consists of 15 residues. V was shortened by 5 bases and J by 0 bases, with 13 bases between the two germline ends. The CDR3 loop reads CASSTPTGYQETQYF. The CDR3 DNA sequence: TGTGCCAGCAGCACGCCGACGGGATACCAAGAGACCCAGTACTTC.

The genes are TRBV25-1 and TRBJ2-5; D call uncertain. CDR3 size: 13 residues. CDR1 is MGHDK and CDR2 is SYGVNS in the germline V gene. V gave up 5 bases and J gave up 5 bases, with 12 bases separating them. The CDR3 sequence: CASSLGSHETQYF. CDR3 nucleotide sequence: TGTGCCAGCAGTCTTGGGTCACACGAGACCCAGTACTTC.

There are many counts of this clonotype. The rearrangement uses TRBV5-1 and TRBJ2-7, with D maybe TRBD2 (6 bases). V was shortened by 4 bases and J by 5 bases, with 16 bases between the two germline ends. Germline values: CDR1 SGHRS, CDR2 YFSETQ. This CDR3 is built from 14 residues. The CDR3 DNA reads as TGCGCCAGCAGCCGGGGAGGCGAGTTGCACGAGCAGTACTTC. It specifies CASSRGGELHEQYF.